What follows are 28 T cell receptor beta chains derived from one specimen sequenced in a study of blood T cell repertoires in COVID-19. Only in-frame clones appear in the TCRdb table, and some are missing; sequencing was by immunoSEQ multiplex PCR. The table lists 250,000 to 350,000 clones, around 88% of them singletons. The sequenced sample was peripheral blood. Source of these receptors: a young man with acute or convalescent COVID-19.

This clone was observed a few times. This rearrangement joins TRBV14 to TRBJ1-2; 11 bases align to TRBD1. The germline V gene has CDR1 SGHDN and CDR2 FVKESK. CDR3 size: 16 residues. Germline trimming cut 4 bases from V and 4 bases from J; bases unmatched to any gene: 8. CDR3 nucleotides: TGTGCCAGCAGCCGCCGGACAGGGGGCTTCTCCTATGGCTACACCTTC. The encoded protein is CASSRRTGGFSYGYTF.

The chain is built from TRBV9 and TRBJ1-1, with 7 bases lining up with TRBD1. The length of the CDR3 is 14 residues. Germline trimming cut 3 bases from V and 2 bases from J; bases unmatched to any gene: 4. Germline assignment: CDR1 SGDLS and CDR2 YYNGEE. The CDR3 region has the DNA TGTGCCAGCAGCGCGGGACAGCCCAACACTGAAGCTTTCTTT. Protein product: CASSAGQPNTEAFF.

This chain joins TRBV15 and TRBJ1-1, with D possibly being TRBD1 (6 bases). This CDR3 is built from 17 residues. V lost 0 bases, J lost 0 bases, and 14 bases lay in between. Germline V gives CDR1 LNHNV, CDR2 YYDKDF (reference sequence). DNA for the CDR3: TGTGCCACCAGCAGAGATCCCGGCAGGGGCATGAACACTGAAGCTTTCTTT. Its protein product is CATSRDPGRGMNTEAFF.

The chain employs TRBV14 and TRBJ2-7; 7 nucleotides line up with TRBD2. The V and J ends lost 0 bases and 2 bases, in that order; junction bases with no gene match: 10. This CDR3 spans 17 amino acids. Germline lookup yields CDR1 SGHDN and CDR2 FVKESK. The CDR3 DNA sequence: TGTGCCAGCAGCCAAGACAGGAATAGCGGGCTTACCTACGAGCAGTACTTC. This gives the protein CASSQDRNSGLTYEQYF. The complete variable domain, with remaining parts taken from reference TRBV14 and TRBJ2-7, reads EAGVTQFPSHSVIEKGQTVTLRCDPISGHDNLYWYRRVMGKEIKFLLHFVKESKQDESGMPNNRFLAERTGGTYSTLKVQPAELEDSGVYFCASSQDRNSGLTYEQYFGPGTRLTVT.

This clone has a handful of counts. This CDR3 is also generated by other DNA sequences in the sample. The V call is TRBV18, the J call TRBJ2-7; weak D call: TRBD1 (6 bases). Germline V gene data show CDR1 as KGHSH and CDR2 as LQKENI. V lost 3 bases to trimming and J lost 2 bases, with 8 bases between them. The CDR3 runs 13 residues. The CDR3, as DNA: TGTGCCAGCTCACCTGGACAGACCTACGAGCAGTACTTC. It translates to CASSPGQTYEQYF. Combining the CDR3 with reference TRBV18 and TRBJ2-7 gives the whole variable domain NAGVMQNPRHLVRRRGQEARLRCSPMKGHSHVYWYRQLPEEGLKFMVYLQKENIIDESGMPKERFSAEFPKEGPSILRIQQVVRGDSAAYFCASSPGQTYEQYFGPGTRLTVT.

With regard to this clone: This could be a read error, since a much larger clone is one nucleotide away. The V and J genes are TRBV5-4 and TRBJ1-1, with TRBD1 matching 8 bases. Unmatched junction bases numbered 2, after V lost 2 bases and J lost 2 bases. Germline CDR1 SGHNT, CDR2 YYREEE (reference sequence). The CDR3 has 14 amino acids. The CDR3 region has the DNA TGTGCCAGCAGCTTCGACAGGGGAAACACTGAAGCTTTCTTT. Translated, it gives CASSFDRGNTEAFF.

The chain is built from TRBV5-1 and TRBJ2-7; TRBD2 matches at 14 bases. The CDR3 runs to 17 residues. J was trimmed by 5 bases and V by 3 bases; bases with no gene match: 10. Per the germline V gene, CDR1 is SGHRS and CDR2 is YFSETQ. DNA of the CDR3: TGCGCCAGCAGCTCGGGACTAGCGGGAGTATTATCTGACGAGCAGTACTTC. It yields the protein CASSSGLAGVLSDEQYF.

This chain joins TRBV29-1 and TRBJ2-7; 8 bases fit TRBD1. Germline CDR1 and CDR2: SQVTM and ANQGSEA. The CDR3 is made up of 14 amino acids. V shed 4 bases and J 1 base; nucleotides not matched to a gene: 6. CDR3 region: CSVGLTGGSYEQYF. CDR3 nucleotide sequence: TGCAGCGTTGGTCTCACAGGGGGGTCCTACGAGCAGTACTTC.

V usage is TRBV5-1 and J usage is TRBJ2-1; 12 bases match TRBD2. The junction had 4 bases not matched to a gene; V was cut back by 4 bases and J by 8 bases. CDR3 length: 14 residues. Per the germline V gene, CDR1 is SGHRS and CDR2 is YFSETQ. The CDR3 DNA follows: TGCGCCAGCAGCCCCGGACTAGCGGGATATGAGCAGTTCTTC. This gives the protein CASSPGLAGYEQFF.

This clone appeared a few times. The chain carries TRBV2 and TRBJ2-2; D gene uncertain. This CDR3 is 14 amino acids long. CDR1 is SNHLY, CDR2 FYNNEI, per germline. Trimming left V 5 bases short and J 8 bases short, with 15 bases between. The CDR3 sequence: CASSHRHMAGELFF. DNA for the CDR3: TGTGCCAGCAGTCATCGACACATGGCGGGGGAGCTGTTTTTT.

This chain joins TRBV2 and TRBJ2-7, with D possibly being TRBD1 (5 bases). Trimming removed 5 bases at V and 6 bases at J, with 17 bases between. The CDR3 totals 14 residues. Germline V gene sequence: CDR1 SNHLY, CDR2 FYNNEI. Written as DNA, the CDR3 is TGTGCCAGCAGTACAGGAATTAGGGCGTTCGAGCAGTACTTC. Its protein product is CASSTGIRAFEQYF.

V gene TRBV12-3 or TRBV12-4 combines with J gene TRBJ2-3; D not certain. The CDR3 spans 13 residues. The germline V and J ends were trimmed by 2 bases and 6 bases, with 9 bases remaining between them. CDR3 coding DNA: TGTGCCAGCAGTTTATCTTTTCCCGATACGCAGTATTTT. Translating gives CASSLSFPDTQYF.

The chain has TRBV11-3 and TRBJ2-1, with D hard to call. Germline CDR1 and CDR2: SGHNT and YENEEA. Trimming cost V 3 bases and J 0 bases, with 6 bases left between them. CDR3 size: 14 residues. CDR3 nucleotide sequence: TGTGCCAGCAGCTTTACGAGCTCCTACAATGAGCAGTTCTTC. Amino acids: CASSFTSSYNEQFF.

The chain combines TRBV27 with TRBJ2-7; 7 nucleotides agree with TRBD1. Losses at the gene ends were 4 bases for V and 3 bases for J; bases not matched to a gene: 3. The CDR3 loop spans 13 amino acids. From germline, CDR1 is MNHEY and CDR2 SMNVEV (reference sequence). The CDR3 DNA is TGTGCCAGCAGTTACAGGGGATTCTACGAGCAGTACTTC. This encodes CASSYRGFYEQYF.

The CDR3 sequence is CASLSLGTGTSPLHF. CDR3 DNA sequence: TGTGCCAGCCTAAGTCTTGGGACTGGGACCTCACCCCTCCACTTT. The V and J genes are TRBV2 and TRBJ1-6, with TRBD1 as a possible D gene (5 bases). Germline CDR1 SNHLY, CDR2 FYNNEI. Trimming took off 8 bases at V and 10 bases at J, with 21 bases between the two ends. The CDR3 runs to 15 residues.

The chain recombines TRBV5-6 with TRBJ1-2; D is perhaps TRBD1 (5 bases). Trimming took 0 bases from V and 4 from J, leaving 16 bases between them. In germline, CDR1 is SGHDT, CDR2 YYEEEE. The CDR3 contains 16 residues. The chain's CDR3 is CASSLGLTVSFYGYTF. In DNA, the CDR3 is TGTGCCAGCAGCTTGGGCCTGACAGTCAGCTTCTATGGCTACACCTTC. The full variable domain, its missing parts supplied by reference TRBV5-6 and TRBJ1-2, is DAGVTQSPTHLIKTRGQQVTLRCSPKSGHDTVSWYQQALGQGPQFIFQYYEEEERQRGNFPDRFSGHQFPNYSSELNVNALLLGDSALYLCASSLGLTVSFYGYTFGSGTRLTVV.

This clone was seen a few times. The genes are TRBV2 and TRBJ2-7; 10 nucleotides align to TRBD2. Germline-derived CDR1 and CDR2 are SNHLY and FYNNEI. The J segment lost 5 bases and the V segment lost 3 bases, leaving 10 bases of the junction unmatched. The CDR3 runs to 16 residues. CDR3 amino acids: CASSDPRSGRADEQYF. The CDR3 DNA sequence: TGTGCCAGCAGTGACCCTCGGAGCGGGAGGGCGGACGAGCAGTACTTC.

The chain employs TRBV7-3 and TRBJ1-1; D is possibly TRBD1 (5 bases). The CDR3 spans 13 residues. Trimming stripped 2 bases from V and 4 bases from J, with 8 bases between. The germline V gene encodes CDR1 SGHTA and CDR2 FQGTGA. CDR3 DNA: TGTGCCAGCAGCTTAGTCCAGGGCACTGAAGCTTTCTTT. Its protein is CASSLVQGTEAFF.

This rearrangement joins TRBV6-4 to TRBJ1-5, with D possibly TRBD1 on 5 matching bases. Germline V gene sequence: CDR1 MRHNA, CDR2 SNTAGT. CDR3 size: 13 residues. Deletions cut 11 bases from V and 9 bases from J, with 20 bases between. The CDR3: CARDDQGELPQHF. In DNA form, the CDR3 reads TGTGCCCGCGACGATCAGGGCGAGCTGCCCCAGCATTTT.

The CDR3 DNA is TGTGCCAGCAGTTACGAGCCCAGGGGTCAGCCCCAGCATTTT. Protein: CASSYEPRGQPQHF. The gene calls are TRBV6-5 and TRBJ1-5; D perhaps matches TRBD1 (6 bases). Trimming left V 2 bases short and J 6 bases short, with 11 bases between. The CDR3 runs to 14 residues. CDR1 and CDR2 (germline): MNHEY, SVGAGI.

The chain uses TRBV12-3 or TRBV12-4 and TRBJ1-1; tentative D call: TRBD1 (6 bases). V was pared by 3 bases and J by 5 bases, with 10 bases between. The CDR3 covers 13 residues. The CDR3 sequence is CASSFVDRTEAFF. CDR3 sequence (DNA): TGTGCCAGCAGTTTTGTCGACAGGACTGAAGCTTTCTTT.

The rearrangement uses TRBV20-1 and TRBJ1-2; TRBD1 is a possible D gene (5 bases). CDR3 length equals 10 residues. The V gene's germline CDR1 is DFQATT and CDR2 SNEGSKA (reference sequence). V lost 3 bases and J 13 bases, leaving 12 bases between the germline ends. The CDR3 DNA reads TGCAGTGCTAGCGAAGACAGAACCACCTTC. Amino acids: CSASEDRTTF.

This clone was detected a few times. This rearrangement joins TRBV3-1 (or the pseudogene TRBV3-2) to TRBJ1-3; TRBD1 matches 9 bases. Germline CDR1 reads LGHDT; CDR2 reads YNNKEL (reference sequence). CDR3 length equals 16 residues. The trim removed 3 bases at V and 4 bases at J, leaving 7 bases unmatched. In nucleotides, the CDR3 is TGTGCCAGCAGCCACGCCACAGGGGGCGAGGGAAACACCATATATTTT. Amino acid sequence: CASSHATGGEGNTIYF.

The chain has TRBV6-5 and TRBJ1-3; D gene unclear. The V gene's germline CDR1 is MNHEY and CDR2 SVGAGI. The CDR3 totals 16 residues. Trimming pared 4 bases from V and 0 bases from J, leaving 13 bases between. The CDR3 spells CASSLGSSLSGNTIYF. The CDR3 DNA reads TGTGCCAGCAGTTTGGGCAGCTCTCTCTCTGGAAACACCATATATTTT.

CDR3 bases: TGTGCCAGCAGCTCCGGGACAGGGGAGTATGATGGCTACACCTTC. Translation: CASSSGTGEYDGYTF. The chain couples TRBV6-5 to TRBJ1-2; 10 nucleotides align to TRBD1. CDR3 length: 15 residues. Trimming at V came to 6 bases and at J to 6 bases, leaving 10 bases not matched to a gene. Germline lookup yields CDR1 MNHEY and CDR2 SVGAGI.

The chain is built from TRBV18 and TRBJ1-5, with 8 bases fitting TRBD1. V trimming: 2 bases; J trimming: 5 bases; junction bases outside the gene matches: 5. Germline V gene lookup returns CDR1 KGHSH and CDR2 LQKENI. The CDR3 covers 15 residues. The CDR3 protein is CASSPRQGIHQPQHF. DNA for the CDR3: TGTGCCAGCTCACCAAGACAGGGGATCCATCAGCCCCAGCATTTT. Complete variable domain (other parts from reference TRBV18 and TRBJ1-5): NAGVMQNPRHLVRRRGQEARLRCSPMKGHSHVYWYRQLPEEGLKFMVYLQKENIIDESGMPKERFSAEFPKEGPSILRIQQVVRGDSAAYFCASSPRQGIHQPQHFGDGTRLSIL.

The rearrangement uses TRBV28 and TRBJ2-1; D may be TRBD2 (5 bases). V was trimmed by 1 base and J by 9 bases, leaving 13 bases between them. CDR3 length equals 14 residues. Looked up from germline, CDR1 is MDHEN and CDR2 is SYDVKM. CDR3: CASSLFVGAFEQFF. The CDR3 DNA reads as TGTGCCAGCAGTTTATTCGTGGGAGCTTTTGAGCAGTTCTTC.

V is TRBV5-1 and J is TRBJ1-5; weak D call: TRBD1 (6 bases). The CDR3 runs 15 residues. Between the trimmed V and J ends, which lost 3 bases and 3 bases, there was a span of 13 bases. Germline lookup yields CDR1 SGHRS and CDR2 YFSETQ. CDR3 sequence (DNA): TGCGCCAGCAGCTCAGACGGACAGCCCAATCAGCCCCAGCATTTT. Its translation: CASSSDGQPNQPQHF.